Shown below are 11 T cell receptor beta chains from a single sample sequenced in a study of blood T cells in healthy people across ages. Then a second PCR, running roughly 7 to 11 cycles, was carried out with a sample-barcoded 5' primer and a J-beta primer mix. TCRdb reprocessed the 5' RACE reads with MiXCR, giving one entry per CDR3 protein. The sample lists hundreds of thousands of distinct CDR3 sequences; approximately 31% were seen once. The sequenced sample was blood. The receptors stem from a woman older than 75 in good health.

This sequence joins TRBV27 and TRBJ2-2; TRBD2 agrees at 8 bases. The CDR3 length is 15 residues. V lost 4 bases and J lost 6; bases outside the gene matches: 7. Germline V CDR1 and CDR2: MNHEY, SMNVEV (reference sequence). The CDR3 DNA reads as TGTGCCAGCAGTTCCGTTAGCGGGGTGGCCGGGGAGCTGTTTTTT. This sequence encodes CASSSVSGVAGELFF.

The chain has TRBV28 and TRBJ1-1; perhaps TRBD1 as D (6 bases). Per germline, CDR1 MDHEN and CDR2 SYDVKM. V was clipped by 5 bases and J by 2 bases, with 15 bases between them. The CDR3 totals 15 residues. The DNA of the CDR3 is TGTGCCAGCAGTCCCTGGGACACGCAAAACACTGAAGCTTTCTTT. It codes for CASSPWDTQNTEAFF.

This clonotype was observed at least ten times. The V gene is TRBV27, the J gene TRBJ2-1; TRBD2 might be the D (7 bases). The CDR3 spans 13 residues. The V end was cut by 6 bases, the J end by 8 bases, with 14 bases between. Germline V lookup: CDR1 MNHEY, CDR2 SMNVEV (reference sequence). CDR3 in DNA: TGTGCCAGCAGACCGGGGGGCCGCGATGAGCAGTTCTTC. Amino acid sequence: CASRPGGRDEQFF.

The chain uses TRBV7-2 and TRBJ1-1; 7 bases line up with TRBD1. Losses at the gene ends were 2 bases for V and 4 bases for J; bases not matched to a gene: 10. Germline V gene sequence: CDR1 SGHTA, CDR2 FQGNSA. This CDR3 has 16 residues. This CDR3 reads CASSLRGTAMSTEAFF. CDR3 nucleotide sequence: TGTGCCAGCAGCTTAAGGGGGACAGCGATGAGCACTGAAGCTTTCTTT.

This clonotype was picked up a small number of times. V gene TRBV5-1 combines with J gene TRBJ1-1; D gene ambiguous. Trimming shortened V by 4 bases and J by 6 bases, and 19 bases separated the two germline ends. There are 15 residues in the CDR3. CDR1 is SGHRS and CDR2 is YFSETQ in the germline V gene. CDR3 sequence (DNA): TGCGCCAGCAGCGCCTGGACCGGCCCCACCGCTGAAGCTTTCTTT. Its translation: CASSAWTGPTAEAFF. Together with reference TRBV5-1 and TRBJ1-1, the CDR3 gives the full variable domain: KAGVTQTPRYLIKTRGQQVTLSCSPISGHRSVSWYQQTPGQGLQFLFEYFSETQRNKGNFPGRFSGRQFSNSRSEMNVSTLELGDSALYLCASSAWTGPTAEAFFGQGTRLTVV.

Notes on this clonotype: One end of the junction does not line up with germline, which may come from a read error. V and J are TRBV10-3 and TRBJ2-7; 7 bases agree with TRBD2. The CDR3 has 13 amino acids. Per germline, CDR1 ENHRY and CDR2 SYGVKD. The CDR3 is CVISGGGYYEQYF. CDR3 coding DNA: TGTGTCATCAGTGGGGGGGGATACTACGAGCAGTACTTC.

This clonotype appeared a few times. One end of the junction fails to match germline, which may point to a read error. The CDR3 DNA follows: TGTGCCGGCAGCGTAACTACAGGGCTACTGCAAGAGACCCAGTACTTC. Amino acid sequence: CAGSVTTGLLQETQYF. The J gene is TRBJ2-5, the V gene TRBV9; possibly TRBD1 for D (6 bases). CDR1 and CDR2 from the germline V gene are SGDLS and YYNGEE. This CDR3 contains 16 residues.

This clonotype was seen ten or more times. The chain recombines TRBV3-1 with TRBJ1-2, with no clear D. This CDR3 comprises 13 residues. The germline V gene has CDR1 LGHDT and CDR2 YNNKEL (reference sequence). The ends were cut back, 0 bases at V and 2 bases at J, with 4 bases in the middle. The CDR3 reads CASSQDHNYGYTF. In DNA form, the CDR3 reads TGTGCCAGCAGCCAAGATCACAACTATGGCTACACCTTC. The whole variable domain, remainder taken from reference TRBV3-1 and TRBJ1-2, is DTAVSQTPKYLVTQMGNDKSIKCEQNLGHDTMYWYKQDSKKFLKIMFSYNNKELIINETVPNRFSPKSPDKAHLNLHINSLELGDSAVYFCASSQDHNYGYTFGSGTRLTVV.

This rearrangement joins TRBV6-2 or TRBV6-3 to TRBJ2-7; D is unresolved. CDR1 and CDR2 (germline): MNHEY, SVGEGT. V shed 2 bases and J shed 0 bases, with 11 bases lying between them. The CDR3 contains 15 residues. The CDR3 is CASSYRVWGSYEQYF. In nucleotides, the CDR3 is TGTGCCAGCAGTTACCGGGTCTGGGGCTCCTACGAGCAGTACTTC.

This chain uses TRBV6-5 with TRBJ1-2; 8 bases align to TRBD1. CDR1 is MNHEY, CDR2 SVGAGI, per germline. CDR3 length: 18 residues. V dropped 0 bases and J dropped 2; count of bases not matched to a gene: 11. CDR3 sequence: CASSYSTRHGTGNYGYTF. As DNA, the CDR3 is TGTGCCAGCAGTTACTCCACTCGCCACGGGACAGGCAACTATGGCTACACCTTC.

This sequence joins TRBV20-1 and TRBJ2-5, with TRBD1 as a possible D gene (6 bases). The end of the DNA is better explained by TRBJ2-7, so the J call may be wrong. This CDR3 spans 13 amino acids. CDR1 DFQATT and CDR2 SNEGSKA come from the germline V gene (reference sequence). The CDR3 region has the DNA TGCAGTGCTGCCGTGGACAGCCTCTACGAGCAGTACTTC. Translated: CSAAVDSLYEQYF.